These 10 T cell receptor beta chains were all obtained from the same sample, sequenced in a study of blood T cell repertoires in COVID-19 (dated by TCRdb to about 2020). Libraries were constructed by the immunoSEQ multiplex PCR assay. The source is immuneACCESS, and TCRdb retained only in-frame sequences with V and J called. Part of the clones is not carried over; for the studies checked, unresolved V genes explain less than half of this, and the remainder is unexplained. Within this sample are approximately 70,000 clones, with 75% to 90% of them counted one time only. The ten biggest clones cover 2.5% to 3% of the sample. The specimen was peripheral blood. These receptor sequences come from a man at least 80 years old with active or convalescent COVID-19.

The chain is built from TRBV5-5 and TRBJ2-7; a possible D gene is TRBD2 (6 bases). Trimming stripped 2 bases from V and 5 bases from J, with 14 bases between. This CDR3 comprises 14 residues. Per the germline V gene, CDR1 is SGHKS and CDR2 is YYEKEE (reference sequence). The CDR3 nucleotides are TGTGCCAGCAGCTTCGGAGGGATGAATAACGAGCAGTACTTC. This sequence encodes CASSFGGMNNEQYF.

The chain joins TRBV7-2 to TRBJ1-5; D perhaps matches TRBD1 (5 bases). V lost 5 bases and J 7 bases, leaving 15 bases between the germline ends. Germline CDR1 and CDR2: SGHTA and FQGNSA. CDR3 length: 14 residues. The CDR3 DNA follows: TGTGCCAGCAGCCCCGACGTGGGGCAACAGCCCCAGCATTTT. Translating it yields CASSPDVGQQPQHF.

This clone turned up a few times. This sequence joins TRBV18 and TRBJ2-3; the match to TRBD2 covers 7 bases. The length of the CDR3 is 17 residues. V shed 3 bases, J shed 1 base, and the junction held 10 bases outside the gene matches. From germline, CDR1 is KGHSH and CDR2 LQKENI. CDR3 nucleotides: TGTGCCAGCTCACCTGTCCCGACTAGCCGCCGCACAGATACGCAGTATTTT. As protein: CASSPVPTSRRTDTQYF.

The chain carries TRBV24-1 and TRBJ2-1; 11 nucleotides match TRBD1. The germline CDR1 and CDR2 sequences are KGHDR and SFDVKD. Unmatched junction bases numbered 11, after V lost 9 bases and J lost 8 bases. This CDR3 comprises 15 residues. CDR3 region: CATSSRDRGFDEQFF. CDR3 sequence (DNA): TGTGCCACCTCTTCCCGGGACAGGGGGTTCGATGAGCAGTTCTTC.

CDR3 amino acids: CASSYSENSNTGELFF. Here the CDR3 DNA reads TGTGCCAGCAGTTACTCAGAAAACTCGAACACCGGGGAGCTGTTTTTT. V gene TRBV6-5 combines with J gene TRBJ2-2; D not resolved. Trimming removed 0 bases from V and 0 bases from J, with 8 bases in between. There are 16 residues in the CDR3. CDR1 is MNHEY and CDR2 is SVGAGI in the germline V gene.

The CDR3 DNA sequence: TGTGCCAGCAGCCAAGACTTAACTAGCGGGTCCTACGAGCAGTACTTC. This translates into CASSQDLTSGSYEQYF. The gene calls are TRBV3-1 (or the pseudogene TRBV3-2) and TRBJ2-7; 9 bases fit TRBD2. J was trimmed by 1 base and V by 0 bases; bases with no gene match: 4. The CDR3 is made up of 16 amino acids. Germline CDR1 is LGHDT and CDR2 is YNNKEL (reference sequence).

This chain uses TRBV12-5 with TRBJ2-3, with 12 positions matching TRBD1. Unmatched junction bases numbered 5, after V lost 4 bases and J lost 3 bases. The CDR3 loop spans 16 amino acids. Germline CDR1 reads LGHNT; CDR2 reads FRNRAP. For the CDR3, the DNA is TGTGCTAGTGGTTCGGGACAGGGGGCGCGGACAGATACGCAGTATTTT. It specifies CASGSGQGARTDTQYF.

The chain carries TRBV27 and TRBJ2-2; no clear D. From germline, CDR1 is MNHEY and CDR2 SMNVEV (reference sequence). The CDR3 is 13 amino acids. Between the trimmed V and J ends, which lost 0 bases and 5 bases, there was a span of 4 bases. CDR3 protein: CASSLSRTGELFF. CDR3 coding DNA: TGTGCCAGCAGTTTATCCCGGACCGGGGAGCTGTTTTTT.

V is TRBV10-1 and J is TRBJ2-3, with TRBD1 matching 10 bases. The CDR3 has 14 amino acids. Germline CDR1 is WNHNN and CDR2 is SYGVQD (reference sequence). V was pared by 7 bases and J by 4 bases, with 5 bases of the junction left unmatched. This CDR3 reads CASKGTGVADTQYF. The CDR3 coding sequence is TGCGCCAGCAAAGGGACAGGGGTAGCAGATACGCAGTATTTT.

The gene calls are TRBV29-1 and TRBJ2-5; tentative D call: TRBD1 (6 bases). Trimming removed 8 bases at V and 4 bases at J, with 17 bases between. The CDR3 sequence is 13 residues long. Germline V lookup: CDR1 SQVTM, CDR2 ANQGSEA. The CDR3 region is CSCARARGETQYF. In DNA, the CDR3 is TGCAGCTGTGCCAGGGCCAGGGGAGAGACCCAGTACTTC.